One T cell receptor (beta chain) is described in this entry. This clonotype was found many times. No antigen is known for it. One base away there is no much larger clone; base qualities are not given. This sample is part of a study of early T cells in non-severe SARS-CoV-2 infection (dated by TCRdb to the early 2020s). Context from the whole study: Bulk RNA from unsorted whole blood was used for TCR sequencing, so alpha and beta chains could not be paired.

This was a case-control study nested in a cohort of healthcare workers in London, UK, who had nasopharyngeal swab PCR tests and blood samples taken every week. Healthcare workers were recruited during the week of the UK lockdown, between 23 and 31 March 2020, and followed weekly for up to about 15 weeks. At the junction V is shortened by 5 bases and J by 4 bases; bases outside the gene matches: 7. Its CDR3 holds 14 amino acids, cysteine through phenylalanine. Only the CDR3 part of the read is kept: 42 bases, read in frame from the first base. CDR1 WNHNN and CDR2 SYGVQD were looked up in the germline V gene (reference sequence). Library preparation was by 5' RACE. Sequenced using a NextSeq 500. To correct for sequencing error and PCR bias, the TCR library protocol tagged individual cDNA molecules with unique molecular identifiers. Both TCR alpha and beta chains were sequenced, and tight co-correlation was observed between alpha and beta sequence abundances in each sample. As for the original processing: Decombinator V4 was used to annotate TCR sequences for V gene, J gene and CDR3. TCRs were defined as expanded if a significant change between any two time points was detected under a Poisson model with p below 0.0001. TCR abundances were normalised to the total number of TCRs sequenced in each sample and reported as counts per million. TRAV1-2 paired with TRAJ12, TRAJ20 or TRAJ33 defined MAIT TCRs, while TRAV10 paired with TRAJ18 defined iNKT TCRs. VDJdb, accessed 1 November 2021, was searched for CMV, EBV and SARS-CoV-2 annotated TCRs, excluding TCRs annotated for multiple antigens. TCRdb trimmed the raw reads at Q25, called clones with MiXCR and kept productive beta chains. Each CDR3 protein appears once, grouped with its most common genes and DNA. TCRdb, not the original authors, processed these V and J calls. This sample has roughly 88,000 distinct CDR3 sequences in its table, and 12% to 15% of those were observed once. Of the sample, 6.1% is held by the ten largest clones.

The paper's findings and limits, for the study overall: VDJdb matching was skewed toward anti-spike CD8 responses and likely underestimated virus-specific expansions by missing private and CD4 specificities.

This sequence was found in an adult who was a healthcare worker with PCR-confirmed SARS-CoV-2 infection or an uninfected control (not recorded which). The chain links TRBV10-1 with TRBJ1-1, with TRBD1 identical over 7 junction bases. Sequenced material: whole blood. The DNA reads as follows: TGCGCCAGCAGTCTTGGGCGACAGGGCACTGAAGCTTTCTTT. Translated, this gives CASSLGRQGTEAFF.